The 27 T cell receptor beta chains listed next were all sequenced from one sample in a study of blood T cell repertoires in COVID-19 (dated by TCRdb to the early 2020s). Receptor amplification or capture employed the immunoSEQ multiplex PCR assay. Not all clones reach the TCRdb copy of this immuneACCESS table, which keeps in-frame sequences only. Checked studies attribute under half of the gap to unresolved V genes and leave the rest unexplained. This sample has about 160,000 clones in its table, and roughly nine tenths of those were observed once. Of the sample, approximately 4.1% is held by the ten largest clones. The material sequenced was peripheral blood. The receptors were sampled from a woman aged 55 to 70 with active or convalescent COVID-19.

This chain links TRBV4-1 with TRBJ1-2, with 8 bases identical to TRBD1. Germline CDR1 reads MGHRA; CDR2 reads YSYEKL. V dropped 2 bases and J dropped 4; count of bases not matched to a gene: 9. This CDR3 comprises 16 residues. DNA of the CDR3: TGCGCCAGCAGCCAACCGGACAGGGAAGTTATCTATGGCTACACCTTC. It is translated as CASSQPDREVIYGYTF.

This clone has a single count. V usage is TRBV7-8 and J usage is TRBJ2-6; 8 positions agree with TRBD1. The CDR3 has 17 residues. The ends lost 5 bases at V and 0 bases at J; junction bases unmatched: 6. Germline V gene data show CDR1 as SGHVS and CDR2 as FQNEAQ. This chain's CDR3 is CASSPRQGSSGANVLTF. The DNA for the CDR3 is TGTGCCAGCAGCCCAAGACAGGGGAGCTCTGGGGCCAACGTCCTGACTTTC.

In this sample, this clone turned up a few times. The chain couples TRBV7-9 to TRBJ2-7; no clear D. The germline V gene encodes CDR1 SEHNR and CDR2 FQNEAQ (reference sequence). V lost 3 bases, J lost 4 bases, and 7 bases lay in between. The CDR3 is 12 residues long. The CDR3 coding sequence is TGTGCCAGCAGCTTCGACGGGTACGAGCAGTACTTC. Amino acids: CASSFDGYEQYF.

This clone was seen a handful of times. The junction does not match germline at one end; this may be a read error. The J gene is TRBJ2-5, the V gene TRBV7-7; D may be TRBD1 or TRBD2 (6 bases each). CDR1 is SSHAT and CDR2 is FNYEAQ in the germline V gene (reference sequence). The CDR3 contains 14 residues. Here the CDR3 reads CASSLGGLQETQYF. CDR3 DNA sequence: TGTGCTAGCAGCTTAGGGGGGCTCCAAGAGACCCAGTACTTC.

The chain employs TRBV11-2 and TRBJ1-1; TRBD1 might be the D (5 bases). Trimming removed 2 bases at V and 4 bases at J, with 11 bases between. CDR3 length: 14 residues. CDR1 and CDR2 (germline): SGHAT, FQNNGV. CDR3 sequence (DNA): TGTGCCAGCAGCTTACCTCCACAGGTCACTGAAGCTTTCTTT. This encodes CASSLPPQVTEAFF.

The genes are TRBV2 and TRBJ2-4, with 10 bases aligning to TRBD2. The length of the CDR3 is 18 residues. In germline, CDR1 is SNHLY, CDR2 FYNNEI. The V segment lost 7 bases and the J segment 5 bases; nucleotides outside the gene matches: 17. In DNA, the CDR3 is TGTGCCAGCAAAATCGGTAGCGGGGGGAGATTTAGGGAAAACATTCAGTACTTC. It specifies CASKIGSGGRFRENIQYF.

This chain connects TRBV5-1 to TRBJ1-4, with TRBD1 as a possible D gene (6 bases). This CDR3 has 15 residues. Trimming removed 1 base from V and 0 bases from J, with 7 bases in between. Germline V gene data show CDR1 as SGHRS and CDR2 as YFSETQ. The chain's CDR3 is CASSLRTATNEKLFF. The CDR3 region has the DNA TGCGCCAGCAGCTTGAGGACAGCAACTAATGAAAAACTGTTTTTT.

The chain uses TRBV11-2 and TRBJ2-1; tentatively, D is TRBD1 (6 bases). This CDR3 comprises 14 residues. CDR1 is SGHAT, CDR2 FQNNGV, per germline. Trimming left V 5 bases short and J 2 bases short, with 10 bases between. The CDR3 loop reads CASSQQGPYNEQFF. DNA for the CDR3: TGTGCCAGCAGCCAACAGGGCCCCTACAATGAGCAGTTCTTC.

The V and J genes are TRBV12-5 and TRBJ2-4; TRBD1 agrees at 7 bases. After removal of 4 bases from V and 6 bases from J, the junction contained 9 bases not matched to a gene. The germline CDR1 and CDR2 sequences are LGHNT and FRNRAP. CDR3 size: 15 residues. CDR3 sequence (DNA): TGTGCTAGTGGTTCAGTGACAGGGAGTAGAAACATTCAGTACTTC. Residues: CASGSVTGSRNIQYF.

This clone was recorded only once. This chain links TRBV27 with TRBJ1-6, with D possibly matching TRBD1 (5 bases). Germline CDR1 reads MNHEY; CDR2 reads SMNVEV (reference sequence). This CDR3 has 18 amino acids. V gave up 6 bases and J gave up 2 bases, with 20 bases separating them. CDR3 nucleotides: TGTGCCAGCAGCCCTGGGACGCCGGGGGTCCCCTATAATTCACCCCTCCACTTT. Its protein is CASSPGTPGVPYNSPLHF.

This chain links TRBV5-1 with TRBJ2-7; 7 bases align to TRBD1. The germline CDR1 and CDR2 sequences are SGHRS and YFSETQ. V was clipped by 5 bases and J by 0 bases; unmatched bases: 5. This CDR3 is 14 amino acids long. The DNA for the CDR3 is TGCGCCAGCAGTCCCGGGACAGCCTCCTACGAGCAGTACTTC. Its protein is CASSPGTASYEQYF.

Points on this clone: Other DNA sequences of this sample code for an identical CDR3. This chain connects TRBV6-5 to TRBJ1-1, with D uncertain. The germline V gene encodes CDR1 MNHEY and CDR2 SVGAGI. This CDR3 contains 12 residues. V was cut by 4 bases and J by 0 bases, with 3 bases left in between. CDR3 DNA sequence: TGTGCCAGCAGTTCAGTGAACACTGAAGCTTTCTTT. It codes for CASSSVNTEAFF.

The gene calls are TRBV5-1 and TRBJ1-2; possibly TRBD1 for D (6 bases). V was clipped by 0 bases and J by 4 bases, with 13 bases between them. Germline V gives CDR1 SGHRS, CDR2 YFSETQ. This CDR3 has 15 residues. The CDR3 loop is CASSLGPGAAYGYTF. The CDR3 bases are TGCGCCAGCAGCTTGGGGCCAGGGGCGGCCTATGGCTACACCTTC.

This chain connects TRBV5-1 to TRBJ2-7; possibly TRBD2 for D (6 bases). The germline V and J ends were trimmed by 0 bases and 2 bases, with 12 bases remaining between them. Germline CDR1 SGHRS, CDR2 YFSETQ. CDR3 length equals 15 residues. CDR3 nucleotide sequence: TGCGCCAGCAGCTTGGCCGGAGGGCTCGCCTACGAGCAGTACTTC. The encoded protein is CASSLAGGLAYEQYF.

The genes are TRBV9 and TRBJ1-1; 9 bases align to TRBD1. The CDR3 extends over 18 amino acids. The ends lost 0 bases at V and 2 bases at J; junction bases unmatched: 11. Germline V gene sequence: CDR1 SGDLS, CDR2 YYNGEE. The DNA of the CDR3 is TGTGCCAGCAGCGTAGCTCCTCTAGTACAGGGGGCTAACACTGAAGCTTTCTTT. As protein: CASSVAPLVQGANTEAFF. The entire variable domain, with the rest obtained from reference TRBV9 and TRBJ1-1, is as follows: DSGVTQTPKHLITATGQRVTLRCSPRSGDLSVYWYQQSLDQGLQFLIQYYNGEERAKGNILERFSAQQFPDLHSELNLSSLELGDSALYFCASSVAPLVQGANTEAFFGQGTRLTVV.

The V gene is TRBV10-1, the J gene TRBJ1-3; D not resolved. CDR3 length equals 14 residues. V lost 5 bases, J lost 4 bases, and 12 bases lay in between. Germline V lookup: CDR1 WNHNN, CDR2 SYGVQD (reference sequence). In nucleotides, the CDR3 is TGCGCCAGCAGTCTAACTTGCGGCGGAAACACCATATATTTT. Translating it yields CASSLTCGGNTIYF.

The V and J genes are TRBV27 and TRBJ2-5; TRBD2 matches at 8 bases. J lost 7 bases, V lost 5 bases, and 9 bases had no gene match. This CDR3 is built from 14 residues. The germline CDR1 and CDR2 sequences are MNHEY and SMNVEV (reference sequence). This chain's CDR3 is CASSPPGGTGTQYF. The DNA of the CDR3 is TGTGCCAGCAGTCCCCCGGGGGGGACTGGGACCCAGTACTTC.

The CDR3 region is CSASVGAGNYGYTF. CDR3 DNA: TGCAGTGCTAGTGTGGGGGCCGGGAACTATGGCTACACCTTC. V is TRBV20-1 and J is TRBJ1-2; D is possibly TRBD1 (6 bases). The V gene lost 3 bases and the J gene lost 2 bases, with 13 bases spanning the gap. Germline values: CDR1 DFQATT, CDR2 SNEGSKA (reference sequence). The CDR3 runs 14 residues.

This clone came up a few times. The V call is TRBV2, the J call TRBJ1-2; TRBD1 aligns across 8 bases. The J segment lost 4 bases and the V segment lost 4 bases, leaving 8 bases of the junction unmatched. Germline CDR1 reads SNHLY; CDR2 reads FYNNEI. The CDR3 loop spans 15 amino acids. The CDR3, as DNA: TGTGCCAGCAGTGCCGGGACAGGCGGGACCTATGGCTACACCTTC. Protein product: CASSAGTGGTYGYTF.

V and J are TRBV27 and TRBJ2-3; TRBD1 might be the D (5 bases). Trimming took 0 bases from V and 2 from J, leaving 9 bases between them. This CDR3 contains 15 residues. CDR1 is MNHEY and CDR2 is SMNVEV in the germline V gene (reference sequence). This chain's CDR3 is CASSLSRVLTDTQYF. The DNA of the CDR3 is TGTGCCAGCAGTTTATCCAGGGTGCTCACAGATACGCAGTATTTT.

The CDR3 sequence: CASSQDSAGRGLITGELFF. The CDR3 bases are TGCGCCAGCAGCCAAGATAGTGCAGGTCGGGGTTTGATCACCGGGGAGCTGTTTTTT. The V gene is TRBV4-3, the J gene TRBJ2-2; D possibly corresponds to TRBD2 (5 bases). The V end lost 0 bases, the J end lost 4 bases, and 21 bases lay between the germline ends. This CDR3 spans 19 amino acids. Germline V gene data show CDR1 as LGHNA and CDR2 as YSLEER.

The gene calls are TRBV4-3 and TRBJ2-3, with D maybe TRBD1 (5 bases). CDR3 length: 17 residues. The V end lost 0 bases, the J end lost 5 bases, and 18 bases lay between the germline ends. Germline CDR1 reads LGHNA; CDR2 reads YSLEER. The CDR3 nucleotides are TGCGCCAGCAGCCAAGATGATAGGCAGGGTTTGGGAGATACGCAGTATTTT. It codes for CASSQDDRQGLGDTQYF.

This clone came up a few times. CDR3 nucleotide sequence: TGTGCCAGCAGCGACGGACAGTCAATTTCACCCCTCCACTTT. Its translation is CASSDGQSISPLHF. The chain joins TRBV25-1 to TRBJ1-6, with D perhaps TRBD1 (6 bases). This CDR3 is 14 amino acids long. The V gene's germline CDR1 is MGHDK and CDR2 SYGVNS. Trimming left V 6 bases short and J 9 bases short, with 15 bases between.

This CDR3 is CASSQATGPNYGYTF. CDR3 DNA: TGTGCCAGCAGCCAGGCGACAGGCCCCAACTATGGCTACACCTTC. V gene TRBV7-3 combines with J gene TRBJ1-2, with TRBD1 as a possible D gene (6 bases). This CDR3 spans 15 amino acids. Per germline, CDR1 SGHTA and CDR2 FQGTGA. V lost 5 bases, J lost 2 bases, and 15 bases lay in between.

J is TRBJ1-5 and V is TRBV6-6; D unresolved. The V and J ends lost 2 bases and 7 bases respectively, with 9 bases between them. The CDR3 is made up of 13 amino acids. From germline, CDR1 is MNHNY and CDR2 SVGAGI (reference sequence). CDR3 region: CASSYREGQPQHF. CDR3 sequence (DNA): TGTGCCAGCAGTTACAGGGAGGGACAGCCCCAGCATTTT.

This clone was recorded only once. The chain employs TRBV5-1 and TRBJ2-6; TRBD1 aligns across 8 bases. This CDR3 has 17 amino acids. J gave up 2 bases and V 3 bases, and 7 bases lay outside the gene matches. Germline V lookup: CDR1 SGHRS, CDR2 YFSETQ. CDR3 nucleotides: TGCGCCAGCAGCTCTAATTCGGGACAGGCTGGGGCCAACGTCCTGACTTTC. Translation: CASSSNSGQAGANVLTF.

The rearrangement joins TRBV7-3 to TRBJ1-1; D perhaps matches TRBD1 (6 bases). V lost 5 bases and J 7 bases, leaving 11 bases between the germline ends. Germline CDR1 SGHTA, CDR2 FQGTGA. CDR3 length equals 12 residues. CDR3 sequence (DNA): TGTGCCAGCAGCACAAGGGGGGGTGAAGCTTTCTTT. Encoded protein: CASSTRGGEAFF.